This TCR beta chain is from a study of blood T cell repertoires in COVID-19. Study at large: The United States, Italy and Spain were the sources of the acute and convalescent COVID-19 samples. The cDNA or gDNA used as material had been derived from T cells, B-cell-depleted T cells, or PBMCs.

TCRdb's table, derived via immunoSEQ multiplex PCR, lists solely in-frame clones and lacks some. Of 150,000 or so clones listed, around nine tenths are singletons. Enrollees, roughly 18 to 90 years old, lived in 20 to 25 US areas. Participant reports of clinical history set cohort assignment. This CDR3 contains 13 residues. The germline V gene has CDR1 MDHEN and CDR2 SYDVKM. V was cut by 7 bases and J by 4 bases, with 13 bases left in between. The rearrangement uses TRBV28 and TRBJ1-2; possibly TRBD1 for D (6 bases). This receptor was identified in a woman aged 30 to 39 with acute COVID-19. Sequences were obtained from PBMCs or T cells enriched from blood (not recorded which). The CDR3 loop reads CASKRQASYGYTF. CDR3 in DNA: TGTGCCAGCAAGCGACAGGCGAGCTATGGCTACACCTTC.